This T cell receptor beta chain derives from a study of shared clonotypes between healthy human individuals. Study-level information: Per-donor plates numbered three CD4 naive, three CD4 memory, two CD8 naive and one CD8 memory. Regarding the study as a whole: Sampling covered blood only; tissue repertoires likely differ.

Over several immunoSEQ plates, each subset's genomic DNA was distributed in even portions. Data came from immunoSEQ multiplex PCR; TCRdb stores just in-frame clones and leaves some out. The data contain roughly 1 million clones, about 75% of them singletons. In germline, CDR1 is LNHDA, CDR2 SQIVND (reference sequence). After removal of 1 base from V and 2 bases from J, the junction contained 6 bases not matched to a gene. This CDR3 region has 16 residues. With respect to this clone: Its matching antigen is unknown.

V and J are TRBV19 and TRBJ2-7; 9 nucleotides line up with TRBD1. This TCR was recovered from a man aged 18 to 30 in good health. The sequenced material came from memory CD4+ T cells sorted from blood. Subset denoted: CD45RA-negative fraction. The DNA for the CDR3 is TGTGCCAGTAGTATAGGAGAGGGGACAGGGACCTACGAGCAGTACTTC. Translated: CASSIGEGTGTYEQYF.